This is a list of T cell receptor beta chains from one sample in a study of blood T cell repertoires in COVID-19. TCRdb keeps only in-frame clones here, not all; method: immunoSEQ multiplex PCR. The table shows some 220,000 clones, with 82% occurring only once. Sequenced material: peripheral blood. These receptors were taken from a woman between 65 and 79 years old with COVID-19, enrolled during active disease. CDR3s include the opening cysteine and the closing phenylalanine or tryptophan. Each record gives: clone size, D gene, J gene, CDR3 length, V gene, CDR3 DNA, CDR3 protein. A D gene is named only where the DNA matches it firmly. Part of the rows lack a size; the others show once, few, many or a class for expanded clones.

>.|TRBD1|TRBJ2-1|16|TRBV7-2
TGTGCCAGCAGCTTTAAACCGGGACAGGGTTACAATGAGCAGTTCTTC
CASSFKPGQGYNEQFF
>.|TRBD2|TRBJ2-1|15|TRBV7-3
TGTGCCAGCAGCTTAACCCGGGAGGTTTACAATGAGCAGTTCTTC
CASSLTREVYNEQFF
>.|TRBD2|TRBJ2-3|14|TRBV7-9
TGTGCCAGCAGCCGAACTAGCGGGACAGATACGCAGTATTTT
CASSRTSGTDTQYF
>.|TRBD1|TRBJ2-5|13|TRBV29-1
TGCAGCGTTGATCCTCAGGGGGCCGAGACCCAGTACTTC
CSVDPQGAETQYF
>few|TRBD1|TRBJ2-2|14|TRBV19
TGTGCCAGTAGGGACAGGGGAAACACCGGGGAGCTGTTTTTT
CASRDRGNTGELFF
>.|.|TRBJ2-1|12|TRBV28
TGTGCCAGCAGTTCAGGGATCGGTGAGCAGTTCTTC
CASSSGIGEQFF
>.|.|TRBJ1-1|12|TRBV7-9
TGTGCCAGCAGCTTTGGGCAGGGTGTAGCTTTCTTT
CASSFGQGVAFF
>.|TRBD1|TRBJ1-1|15|TRBV5-1
TGCGCCAGCAGCTTTGAGGGGGCGAGGAACACTGAAGCTTTCTTT
CASSFEGARNTEAFF
>.|TRBD2|TRBJ2-2|16|TRBV7-2
TGTGCCAGCAGCTTAGGCGGGAGACGGAACACCGGGGAGCTGTTTTTT
CASSLGGRRNTGELFF
>.|TRBD1|TRBJ2-3|15|TRBV14
TGTGCCAGCAGCCTTCGACAGGGGGTCACAGATACGCAGTATTTT
CASSLRQGVTDTQYF
>.|TRBD2|TRBJ2-7|15|TRBV30
TGTGCCTGGAGTGTAGGGACTAGCGGGAGCTACGAGCAGTACTTC
CAWSVGTSGSYEQYF
>.|.|TRBJ1-4|14|TRBV9
TGTGCCAGCAGCGTAGGTCTCCTCAATGAAAAACTGTTTTTT
CASSVGLLNEKLFF
>.|TRBD1|TRBJ1-2|15|TRBV19
TGTGCCAGTAGTATCTTGACAGGGGGCTACTATGGCTACACCTTC
CASSILTGGYYGYTF
>.|.|TRBJ1-1|14|TRBV10-3
TGTGCCATCAGTGAACGACCGCGGGACACTGAAGCTTTCTTT
CAISERPRDTEAFF
>.|.|TRBJ1-4|15|TRBV11-1
TGTGCCAGCAGCCGGAGGGGCTTCACGGATGAAAAACTGTTTTTT
CASSRRGFTDEKLFF
>.|.|TRBJ2-4|17|TRBV5-4
TGTGCCAGCAGCTTGGCCAAGTCGAGAACCGCCAAAAACATTCAGTACTTC
CASSLAKSRTAKNIQYF
>.|TRBD1|TRBJ2-4|14|TRBV5-1
TGCGCCAGCAGCTCAGGGACAGGCGGAAACATTCAGTACTTC
CASSSGTGGNIQYF
>.|TRBD1|TRBJ1-6|15|TRBV28
TGTGCCAGCAGGGACGGGACAGGGAATAATTCACCCCTCCACTTT
CASRDGTGNNSPLHF
>once|.|TRBJ2-5|17|TRBV19
TGTGCCAGTAGTATAGAAGGTGTCAGCAAACGAGGGGAGACCCAGTACTTC
CASSIEGVSKRGETQYF
>.|.|TRBJ2-3|12|TRBV7-9
TGTGCCAGCAGCGAGTCCACAGATACGCAGTATTTT
CASSESTDTQYF
>few|.|TRBJ1-4|11|TRBV6-5
TGTGCCAGCAGTCCTGATGAAAAACTGTTTTTT
CASSPDEKLFF
>.|.|TRBJ1-5|12|TRBV28
TGTGCCAGCAGTTTAGCCGGGCAGCCCCAGCATTTT
CASSLAGQPQHF
>.|TRBD2|TRBJ2-7|16|TRBV28
TGTGCCAGCAGTCCCACGGGTAGCGGGAGGACCTACGAGCAGTACTTC
CASSPTGSGRTYEQYF
>.|.|TRBJ2-5|12|TRBV3-1/TRBV3-2
TGTGCCAGCAGCCAAGAAGGGAGTGGCCAGTACTTC
CASSQEGSGQYF
>.|.|TRBJ2-2|15|TRBV10-3
TGTGCCATCAGTCCGGACAGCCCGGACACCGGGGAGCTGTTTTTT
CAISPDSPDTGELFF
>.|.|TRBJ2-3|11|TRBV27
TGTGCCAGCACCCGGGCAGATACGCAGTATTTT
CASTRADTQYF
>.|.|TRBJ1-5|16|TRBV21-1
TGTGCCAGCAGCAAAAAAGGGGCGCACCCCAATCAGCCCCAGCATTTT
CASSKKGAHPNQPQHF
>.|.|TRBJ1-3|15|TRBV30
TGTGCCTGGAAAAGCCCTTCGGCAGGTGGAAACACCATATATTTT
CAWKSPSAGGNTIYF
>.|.|TRBJ2-1|17|TRBV3-1/TRBV3-2
TGTGCCAGCAGCCATCCTATTCAGGGAAGGCTGCACAATGAGCAGTTCTTC
CASSHPIQGRLHNEQFF
>.|.|TRBJ1-3|17|TRBV28
TGTGCCAGCAGTTTATTGGGCAGGGGCAGTTCTGGAAACACCATATATTTT
CASSLLGRGSSGNTIYF
>.|TRBD1|TRBJ2-1|15|TRBV25-1
TGTGCCAGCAGAAAACCGGGACAGGGGTTTAATGAGCAGTTCTTC
CASRKPGQGFNEQFF
>.|TRBD1|TRBJ2-5|16|TRBV10-3
TGTGCCACGGTGTCGGGGGACAGGGGGCTCCAAGAGACCCAGTACTTC
CATVSGDRGLQETQYF
>.|.|TRBJ2-1|15|TRBV19
TGTGCCAGTAGTCCCACAAGGAGCTCCTACAATGAGCAGTTCTTC
CASSPTRSSYNEQFF
>.|.|TRBJ1-1|13|TRBV3-1/TRBV3-2
TGTGCCAGCAGCCAGAGAGGGCACACTGAAGCTTTCTTT
CASSQRGHTEAFF
>.|TRBD1|TRBJ1-1|15|TRBV14
TGTGCCAGCAGCCAAGATAGGGACAGGAGGACTGAAGCTTTCTTT
CASSQDRDRRTEAFF
>.|.|TRBJ2-1|15|TRBV5-1
TGCGCCAGCAGCTTGGAAGCGGGTTTCATCGATGAGCAGTTCTTC
CASSLEAGFIDEQFF
>.|.|TRBJ2-7|14|TRBV28
TGTGCCAGCACCGAGGGTGGTAGCTCCTACGAGCAGTACTTC
CASTEGGSSYEQYF
>.|.|TRBJ1-1|13|TRBV6-2/TRBV6-3
TGTGCCAGCAGTTCCTTTGGAGACACTGAAGCTTTCTTT
CASSSFGDTEAFF
>.|TRBD1|TRBJ2-7|15|TRBV5-4
TGTGCCAGCAGCCCTGGATGGGGACAGGGAAACGAGCAGTACTTC
CASSPGWGQGNEQYF
>.|.|TRBJ1-1|15|TRBV5-1
TGCGCCAGCAGCGGGCTGCCAGGGGTGAACACTGAAGCTTTCTTT
CASSGLPGVNTEAFF
>once|TRBD1|TRBJ2-3|15|TRBV5-5
TGTGCCAGCAGCCCCCGACAGGGGGCCACAGATACGCAGTATTTT
CASSPRQGATDTQYF
>.|.|TRBJ1-1|12|TRBV11-2
TGTGCCAGCAGCCATCCGAACACTGAAGCTTTCTTT
CASSHPNTEAFF
>once|.|TRBJ2-1|13|TRBV6-6
TGTGCCAGCAGTTACCTTAGTCCCAATGAGCAGTTCTTC
CASSYLSPNEQFF